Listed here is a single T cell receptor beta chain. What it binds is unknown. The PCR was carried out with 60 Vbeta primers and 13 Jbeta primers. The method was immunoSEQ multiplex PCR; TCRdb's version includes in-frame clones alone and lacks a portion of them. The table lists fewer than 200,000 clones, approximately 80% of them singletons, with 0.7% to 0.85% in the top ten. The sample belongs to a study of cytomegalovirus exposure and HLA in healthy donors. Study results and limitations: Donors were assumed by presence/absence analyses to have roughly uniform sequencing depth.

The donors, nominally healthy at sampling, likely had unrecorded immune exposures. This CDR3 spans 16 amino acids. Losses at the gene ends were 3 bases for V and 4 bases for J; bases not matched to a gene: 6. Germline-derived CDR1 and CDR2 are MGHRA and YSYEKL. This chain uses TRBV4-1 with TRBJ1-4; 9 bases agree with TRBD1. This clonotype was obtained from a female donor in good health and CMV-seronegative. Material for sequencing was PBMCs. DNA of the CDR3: TGCGCCAGCAGCCACGCCGGGACAGGGATTAATGAAAAACTGTTTTTT. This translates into CASSHAGTGINEKLFF.